The present entry profiles one T cell receptor (beta chain) with its context. Time point described: newly diagnosed GD, antithyroid drugs for less than 3 months. PBMC RNA served as the TCR library source. The CDR3 is 15 residues long. V lost 7 bases and J lost 5; bases outside the gene matches: 10. Per germline, CDR1 MNHEY and CDR2 SMNVEV (reference sequence). Researchers made TCR beta libraries by using iRepertoire HTBI primers and running Arm-PCR on CDR3 regions. TCRdb re-derived calls from the multiplex PCR reads in MiXCR, one entry per CDR3 protein. The sample consists of 420,000 or so distinct CDR3 sequences, about 17% of them appearing once. This specimen comes from a study of regulatory T cells in long-lasting Graves disease. The same sample was also used in a study of T cells in Graves' hyperthyroidism and ophthalmopathy.

This chain uses TRBV27 with TRBJ2-1, with 8 bases identical to TRBD2. The TCR was taken from a woman aged 18-35 years with Graves disease. The sample here was peripheral blood mononuclear cells (PBMCs), taken at new diagnosis, from a patient treated with antithyroid drugs. The CDR3 DNA sequence: TGTGCCAGCAACCCGAGCGGGAGTCGACACAATGAGCAGTTCTTC. It codes for CASNPSGSRHNEQFF.